This T cell receptor (beta chain) was sequenced for a study of blood T cells in healthy people across ages. Study conclusions and caveats: Roughly linearly, TCR beta diversity per million T cells fell as age increased.

V lost 5 bases, J lost 2 bases, and 6 bases lay in between. CDR3 length equals 12 residues. The germline CDR1 and CDR2 sequences are SGHTA and FQGNSA. This clonotype was picked up many times. Its matching antigen is unknown. Then a second PCR, running about 6 to 12 cycles, was carried out with a sample-barcoded 5' primer and a J-beta primer mix. TCRdb called the 5' RACE reads again in MiXCR, with one record for every CDR3 protein. The repertoire consists of around 1.7 million distinct CDR3 sequences, with approximately 30% occurring once and the leading ten covering roughly 8%. The V and J genes are TRBV7-2 and TRBJ1-2; weak D call: TRBD1 (5 bases). This receptor was obtained from a woman in her thirties in good health. The material sequenced was blood. CDR3 loop: CASSNRNYGYTF. CDR3 bases: TGTGCCAGCAGCAACAGGAACTATGGCTACACCTTC.